These 2 T cell receptor beta chains came from one sample sequenced in a study of early stage breast cancer tumors. Assay: immunoSEQ multiplex PCR; the TCRdb copy retains only in-frame clones and omits some. This table has tens of thousands of clones, around two thirds appearing once. The sequencing input was blood. These receptors came from a person aged 50-59 years with breast cancer.

This chain joins TRBV19 and TRBJ1-1; possibly TRBD1 for D (6 bases). Trimming stripped 3 bases from V and 0 bases from J, with 11 bases between. The CDR3 loop spans 15 amino acids. The germline CDR1 and CDR2 sequences are LNHDA and SQIVND (reference sequence). CDR3 amino acids: CASSMGAAMNTEAFF. The CDR3 nucleotides read TGTGCCAGTAGTATGGGGGCCGCCATGAACACTGAAGCTTTCTTT.

This clone was seen only a few times. The V gene is TRBV4-3, the J gene TRBJ1-6; D ambiguous. V was trimmed by 1 base and J by 9 bases, leaving 7 bases between them. CDR1 is LGHNA, CDR2 YSLEER, per germline. The CDR3 contains 13 residues. The CDR3 sequence: CASSQGSSSPLHF. For the CDR3, the DNA is TGCGCCAGCAGCCAAGGTTCCAGTTCACCCCTCCACTTT.